This TCR beta chain was captured by sequencing in a study of prognosis after radiotherapy for stage I lung cancer. Study as a whole: Stage I lung tumors that were newly diagnosed and primary were found in some 15 patients, while a handful of patients had oligometastatic NSCLC after surgical resection of the primary tumor. SBRT spanned 3 to 5 fractions, reaching a biologically effective dose of at least 100 Gy.

From genomic DNA, TCR beta CDR3 was amplified by two-round multiplex PCR. Primers specific to each TRBV and TRBJ gene were used in first-round PCR. MiXCR was run by TCRdb on the multiplex PCR reads, yielding one entry per CDR3 protein. Of about 15,000 distinct CDR3 sequences in the sample, approximately 31% are singletons; the top ten hold roughly 25%. Sample collection consisted of about 6 milliliters of peripheral blood drawn at each of two time points. In this sample, this clonotype is medium-sized. Germline V gene lookup returns CDR1 MNHNS and CDR2 SASEGT. The CDR3 spans 15 residues. The junction had 4 bases not matched to a gene; V was cut back by 2 bases and J by 4 bases.

This TCR was recovered from a donor aged 50 or older with non-small cell lung cancer. The sequences come from PBMCs, collected before or after stereotactic body radiation therapy (not recorded which). J is TRBJ2-1 and V is TRBV6-1; the match to TRBD2 covers 8 bases. The CDR3 DNA is TGTGCCAGCAGTGAAACTAGCGGAACGTACAATGAGCAGTTCTTC. Amino acids: CASSETSGTYNEQFF.